This TCR beta chain is from a study of stem cell transplantation in POMP-related autoinflammatory disease. Details on this clone: Its target is not known.

Notes on the study in general: In PRAID patients, the number of distinct TRB V-J gene pairings was restricted. PRAID patients trended toward lower TRB diversity and higher clonality in all analyzed T-cell subsets.

This CDR3 has 11 residues. With 4 bases removed from V and 8 bases from J, the gap between germline ends came to 8 bases. Germline CDR1 reads SNHLY; CDR2 reads FYNNEI. Method: immunoSEQ multiplex PCR; TCRdb's copy keeps in-frame clones and lacks some. The sample lists 68,000 or so clones; roughly 90% were seen once. The rearrangement uses TRBV2 and TRBJ1-2; D remains unclear. Sequencing used CD4+ T cells from PBMCs, obtained after stem cell transplantation. The receptor comes from a human patient with POMP-related autoinflammation and immune dysregulation (PRAID). The graft donor may account for some of the T cells. The CDR3, as DNA: TGTGCCAGCAGTGTCGGCTCAGGCTACACCTTC. Encoded protein: CASSVGSGYTF.